This T cell receptor (beta chain) was profiled in a study of neoadjuvant nivolumab and ipilimumab in lung cancer. Assay: immunoSEQ multiplex PCR; the TCRdb copy retains only in-frame clones and omits some. The profile covers 25,000 or so clones, with 83% appearing a single time and 4.5% to 5.5% taken by the ten largest. Trimming took 4 bases from V and 0 from J, leaving 16 bases between them. This CDR3 is 16 amino acids long. Germline CDR1 KGHSH, CDR2 LQKENI. This receptor was taken from an adult with non-small cell lung cancer. The input for sequencing was tumor tissue, taken after neoadjuvant nivolumab, alone or with ipilimumab, at or shortly before surgery. This chain uses TRBV18 with TRBJ2-7; tentative D call: TRBD2 (6 bases). In DNA form, the CDR3 reads TGTGCCAGCTCACGGGGACTTACACTTAACTCCTACGAGCAGTACTTC. It yields the protein CASSRGLTLNSYEQYF.